This TCR beta chain was sequenced in a study of blood T cell repertoires in COVID-19. Looking at the study overall: Nucleic acid was either cDNA or gDNA, and it came from T cells, B-cell-depleted T cells, or PBMCs.

Clones were read by immunoSEQ multiplex PCR, and TCRdb kept only the in-frame ones, dropping some. The sample has 100,000 to 150,000 clones; 81% are singletons. Between the trimmed V and J ends, which lost 0 bases and 8 bases, there was a span of 11 bases. This CDR3 has 14 residues. CDR1 and CDR2 (germline): SGDLS, YYNGEE. The receptor comes from a young man with COVID-19, enrolled during active disease. V usage is TRBV9 and J usage is TRBJ1-4; D is possibly TRBD1 (6 bases). Input material: peripheral blood. CDR3 DNA sequence: TGTGCCAGCAGCGTAGGAGGGGGTGGAGAAAAACTGTTTTTT. Protein: CASSVGGGGEKLFF. Filled out from reference TRBV9 and TRBJ1-4, the complete variable domain reads DSGVTQTPKHLITATGQRVTLRCSPRSGDLSVYWYQQSLDQGLQFLIQYYNGEERAKGNILERFSAQQFPDLHSELNLSSLELGDSALYFCASSVGGGGEKLFFGSGTQLSVL.